This note documents a single T cell receptor beta chain sequence. Its antigen remains unknown. The sample is drawn from a study of T-cell reconstitution after alpha-beta-depleted transplantation in children. Study-level findings and limits: After transplant, high TCRbeta diversity at day 60 in some patients arose from surviving recipient T cells and thymic progenitors. About two months after transplant, alpha-beta T cells reportedly came from several hundred expanded graft clones. A year post-transplant, T-cell counts and diversity derived mostly from newly produced T cells.

Molecular barcoding with unique molecular identifiers was used for the TCRbeta library. TCRdb re-analysed the PCR reads in MiXCR, keeping a single row per CDR3 protein. Of some 29,000 distinct CDR3 sequences listed, under 8% were seen once; the top ten hold 5.5% to 7%. CDR3 length: 14 amino acids. Germline V gives CDR1 SGHTA, CDR2 FQGNSA. Between the trimmed V and J ends, which lost 5 bases and 3 bases, there was a span of 12 bases. The origin of this receptor is a male patient younger than 18 who had a stem cell transplant for acute myeloid leukemia, so the T cells may come from the graft donor. This chain links TRBV7-2 with TRBJ2-3, with D perhaps matching TRBD1 or TRBD2 (5 bases each). The starting material was PBMCs, mostly from graft donor cells, obtained 180 days after TCRalphabeta/CD19-depleted stem cell transplant. The CDR3 region is CASSPGTITDTQYF. CDR3 sequence (DNA): TGTGCCAGCAGCCCTGGGACCATAACAGATACGCAGTATTTT.